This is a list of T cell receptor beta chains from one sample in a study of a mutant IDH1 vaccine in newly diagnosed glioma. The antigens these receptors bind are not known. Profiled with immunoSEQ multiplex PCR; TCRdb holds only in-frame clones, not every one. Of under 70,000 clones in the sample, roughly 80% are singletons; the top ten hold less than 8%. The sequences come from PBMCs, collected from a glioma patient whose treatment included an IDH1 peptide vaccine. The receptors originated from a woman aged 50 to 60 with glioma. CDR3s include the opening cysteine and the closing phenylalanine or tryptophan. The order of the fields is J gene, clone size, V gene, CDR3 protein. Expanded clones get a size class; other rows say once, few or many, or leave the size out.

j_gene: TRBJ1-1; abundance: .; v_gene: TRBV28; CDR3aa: CASRLGTEAFF
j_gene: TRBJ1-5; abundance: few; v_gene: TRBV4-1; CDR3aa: CASSRTQGVNQPQHF
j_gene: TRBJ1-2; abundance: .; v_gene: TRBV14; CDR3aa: CASSKRTGLGYTF
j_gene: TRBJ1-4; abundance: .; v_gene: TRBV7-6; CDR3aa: CASSINPGGTNEKLFF
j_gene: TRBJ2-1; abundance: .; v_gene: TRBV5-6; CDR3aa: CASSGTSGGASYNEQFF
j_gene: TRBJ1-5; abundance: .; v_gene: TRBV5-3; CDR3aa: CARSLVSESNQPQHF
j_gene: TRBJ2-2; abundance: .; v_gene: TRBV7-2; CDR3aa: CASSRRLAGTGELFF
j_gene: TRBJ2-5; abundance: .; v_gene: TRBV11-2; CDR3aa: CASSLTGVQETQYF
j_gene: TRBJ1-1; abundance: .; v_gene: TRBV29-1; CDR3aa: CSVGQGLEAFF
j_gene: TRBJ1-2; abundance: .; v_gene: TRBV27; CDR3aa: CASSVQGANYGYTF
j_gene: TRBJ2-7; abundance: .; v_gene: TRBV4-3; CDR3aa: CASSQDMKGYEQYF
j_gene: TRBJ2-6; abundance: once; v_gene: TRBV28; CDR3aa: CASSPQGSGANVLTF
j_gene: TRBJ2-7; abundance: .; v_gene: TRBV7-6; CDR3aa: CASSKRQGAYEQYF
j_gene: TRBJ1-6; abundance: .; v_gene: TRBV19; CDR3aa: CASSIGGGRNSPLHF
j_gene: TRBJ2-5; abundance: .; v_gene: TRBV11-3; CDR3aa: CASSIYRGGSSQYF
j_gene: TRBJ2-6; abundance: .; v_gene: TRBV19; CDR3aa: CASSIDYVFRTDSGANVLTF
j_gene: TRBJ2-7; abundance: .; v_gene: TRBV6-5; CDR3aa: CASSSDTVGSYEQYF
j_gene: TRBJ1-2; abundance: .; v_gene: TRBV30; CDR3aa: CAWAGSYGYTF
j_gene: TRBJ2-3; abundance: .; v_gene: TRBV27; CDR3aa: CASRDRGTQYF
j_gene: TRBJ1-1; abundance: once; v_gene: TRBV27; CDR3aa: CASSLPGRTEAFF
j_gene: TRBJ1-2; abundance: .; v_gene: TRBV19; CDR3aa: CASSEDRYGYTF
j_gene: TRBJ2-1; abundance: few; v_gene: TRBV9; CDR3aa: CASSVALDEQFF
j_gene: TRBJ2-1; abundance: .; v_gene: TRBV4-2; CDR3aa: CASSQDASGDTSYNEQFF
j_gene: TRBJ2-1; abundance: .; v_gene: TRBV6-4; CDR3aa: CASTTDRNEQFF
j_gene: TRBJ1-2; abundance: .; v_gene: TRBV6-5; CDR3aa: CARTIQGCWSYTF
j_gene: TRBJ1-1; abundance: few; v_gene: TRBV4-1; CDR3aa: CASSQRGQGNTEAFF